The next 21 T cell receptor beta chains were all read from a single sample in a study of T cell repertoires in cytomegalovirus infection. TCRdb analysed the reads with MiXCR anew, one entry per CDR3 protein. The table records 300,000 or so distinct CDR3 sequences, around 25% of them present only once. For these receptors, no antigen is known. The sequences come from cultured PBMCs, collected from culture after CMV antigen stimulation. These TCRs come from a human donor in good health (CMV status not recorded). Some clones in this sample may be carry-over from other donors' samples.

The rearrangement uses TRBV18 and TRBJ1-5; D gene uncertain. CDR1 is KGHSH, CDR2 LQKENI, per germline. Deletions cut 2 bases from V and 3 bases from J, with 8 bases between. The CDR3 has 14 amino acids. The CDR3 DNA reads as TGTGCCAGCTCACCAGTCGGGCCCAATCAGCCCCAGCATTTT. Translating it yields CASSPVGPNQPQHF.

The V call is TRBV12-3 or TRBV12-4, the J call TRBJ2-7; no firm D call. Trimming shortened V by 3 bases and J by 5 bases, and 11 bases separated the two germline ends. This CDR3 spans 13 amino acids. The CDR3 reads CASSFSEEDEQYF. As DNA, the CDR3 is TGTGCCAGCAGTTTCTCTGAAGAAGACGAGCAGTACTTC.

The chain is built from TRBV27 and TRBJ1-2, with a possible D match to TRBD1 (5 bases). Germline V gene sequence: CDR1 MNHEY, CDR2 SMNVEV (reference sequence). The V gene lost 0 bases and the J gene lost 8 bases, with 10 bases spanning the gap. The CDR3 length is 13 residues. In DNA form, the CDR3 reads TGTGCCAGCAGTTTATCAGGACACGAGGGCTACACCTTC. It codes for CASSLSGHEGYTF.

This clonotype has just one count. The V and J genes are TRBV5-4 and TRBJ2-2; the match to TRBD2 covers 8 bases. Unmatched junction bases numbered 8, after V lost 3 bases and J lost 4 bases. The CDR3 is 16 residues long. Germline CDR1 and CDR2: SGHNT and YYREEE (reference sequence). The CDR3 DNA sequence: TGTGCCAGCAGCTCGACGGGAGGGCCGCGCACCGGGGAGCTGTTTTTT. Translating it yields CASSSTGGPRTGELFF.

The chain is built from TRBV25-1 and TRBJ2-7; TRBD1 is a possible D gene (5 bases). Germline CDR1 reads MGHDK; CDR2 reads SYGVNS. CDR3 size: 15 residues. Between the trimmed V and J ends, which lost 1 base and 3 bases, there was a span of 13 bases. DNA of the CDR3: TGTGCCAGCAGTGAATTAAGGGGCGAAGGCTACGAGCAGTACTTC. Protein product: CASSELRGEGYEQYF.

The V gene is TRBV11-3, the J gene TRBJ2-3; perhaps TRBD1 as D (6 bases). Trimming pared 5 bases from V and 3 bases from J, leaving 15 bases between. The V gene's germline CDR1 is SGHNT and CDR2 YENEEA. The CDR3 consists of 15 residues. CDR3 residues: CASSVNREGTDTQYF. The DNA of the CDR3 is TGTGCCAGCAGCGTCAACAGGGAAGGAACAGATACGCAGTATTTT.

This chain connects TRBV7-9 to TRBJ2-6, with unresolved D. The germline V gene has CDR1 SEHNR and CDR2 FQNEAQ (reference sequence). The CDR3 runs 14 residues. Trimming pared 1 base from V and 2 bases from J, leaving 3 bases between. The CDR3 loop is CASSLGPGANVLTF. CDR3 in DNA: TGTGCCAGCAGCTTAGGGCCTGGGGCCAACGTCCTGACTTTC.

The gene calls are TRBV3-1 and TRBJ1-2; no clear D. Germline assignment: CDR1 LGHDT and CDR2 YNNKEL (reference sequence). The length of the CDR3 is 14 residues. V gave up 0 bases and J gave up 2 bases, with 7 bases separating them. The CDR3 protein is CASSQEGNNYGYTF. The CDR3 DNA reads TGTGCCAGCAGCCAAGAGGGCAACAACTATGGCTACACCTTC.

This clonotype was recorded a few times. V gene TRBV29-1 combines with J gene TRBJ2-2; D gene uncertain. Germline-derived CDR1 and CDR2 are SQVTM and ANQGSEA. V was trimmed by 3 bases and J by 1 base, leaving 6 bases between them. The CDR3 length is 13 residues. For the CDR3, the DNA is TGCAGCGTTGACCAGCAGAACACCGGGGAGCTGTTTTTT. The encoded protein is CSVDQQNTGELFF.

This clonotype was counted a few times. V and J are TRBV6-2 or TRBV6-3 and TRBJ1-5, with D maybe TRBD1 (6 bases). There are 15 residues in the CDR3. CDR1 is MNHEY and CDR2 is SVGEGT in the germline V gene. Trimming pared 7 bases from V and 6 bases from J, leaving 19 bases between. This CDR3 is CASTLRAGESQPQHF. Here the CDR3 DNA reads TGTGCCAGCACCCTGCGGGCAGGGGAAAGTCAGCCCCAGCATTTT.

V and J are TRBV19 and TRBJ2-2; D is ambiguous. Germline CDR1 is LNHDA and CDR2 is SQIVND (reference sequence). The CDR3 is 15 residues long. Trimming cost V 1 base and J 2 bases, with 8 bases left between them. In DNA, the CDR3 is TGTGCCAGTAGTATAGCTCGAGCTAACACCGGGGAGCTGTTTTTT. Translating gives CASSIARANTGELFF. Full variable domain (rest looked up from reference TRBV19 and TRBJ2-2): DGGITQSPKYLFRKEGQNVTLSCEQNLNHDAMYWYRQDPGQGLRLIYYSQIVNDFQKGDIAEGYSVSREKKESFPLTVTSAQKNPTAFYLCASSIARANTGELFFGEGSRLTVL.

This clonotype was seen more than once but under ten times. The CDR3 sequence is CASSPGQGISEKLFF. Here the CDR3 DNA reads TGCGCCAGCAGCCCGGGACAGGGCATCTCGGAAAAACTGTTTTTT. The V gene is TRBV5-1, the J gene TRBJ1-4; 9 positions agree with TRBD1. The CDR3 covers 15 residues. The germline V gene encodes CDR1 SGHRS and CDR2 YFSETQ. The J segment lost 8 bases and the V segment lost 4 bases, leaving 9 bases of the junction unmatched. Supplemented by reference TRBV5-1 and TRBJ1-4, the full variable domain reads KAGVTQTPRYLIKTRGQQVTLSCSPISGHRSVSWYQQTPGQGLQFLFEYFSETQRNKGNFPGRFSGRQFSNSRSEMNVSTLELGDSALYLCASSPGQGISEKLFFGSGTQLSVL.

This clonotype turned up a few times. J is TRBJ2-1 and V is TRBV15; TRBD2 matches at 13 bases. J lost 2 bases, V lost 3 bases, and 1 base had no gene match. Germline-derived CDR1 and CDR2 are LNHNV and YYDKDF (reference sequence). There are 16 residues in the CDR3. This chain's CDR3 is CATSSGLAGAYNEQFF. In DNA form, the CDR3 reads TGTGCCACCAGCAGCGGACTAGCGGGAGCCTACAATGAGCAGTTCTTC.

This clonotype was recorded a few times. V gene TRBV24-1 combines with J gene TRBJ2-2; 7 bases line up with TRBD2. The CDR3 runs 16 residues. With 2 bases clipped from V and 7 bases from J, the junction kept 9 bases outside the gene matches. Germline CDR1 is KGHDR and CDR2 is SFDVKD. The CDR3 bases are TGTGCCACCAGTGATTCTGAGCCGGGGGGAATCGGGGAGCTGTTTTTT. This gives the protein CATSDSEPGGIGELFF.

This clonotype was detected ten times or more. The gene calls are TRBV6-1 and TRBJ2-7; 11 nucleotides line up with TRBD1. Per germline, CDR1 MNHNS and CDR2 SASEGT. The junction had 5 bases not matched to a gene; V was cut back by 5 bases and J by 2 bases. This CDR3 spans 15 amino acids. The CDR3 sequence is CASSSPGQGAYEQYF. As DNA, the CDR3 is TGTGCCAGCAGTTCGCCGGGACAGGGGGCCTACGAGCAGTACTTC.

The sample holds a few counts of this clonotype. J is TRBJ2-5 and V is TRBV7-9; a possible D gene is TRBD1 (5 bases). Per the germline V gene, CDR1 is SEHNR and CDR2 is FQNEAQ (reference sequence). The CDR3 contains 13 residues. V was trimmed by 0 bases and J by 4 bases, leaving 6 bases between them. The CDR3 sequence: CASSLAQGETQYF. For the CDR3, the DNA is TGTGCCAGCAGCTTAGCGCAGGGAGAGACCCAGTACTTC.

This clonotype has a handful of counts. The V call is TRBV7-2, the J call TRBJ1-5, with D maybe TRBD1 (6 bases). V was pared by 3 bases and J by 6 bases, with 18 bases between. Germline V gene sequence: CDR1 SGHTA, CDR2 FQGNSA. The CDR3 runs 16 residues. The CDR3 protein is CASSFAPPGAGQPQHF. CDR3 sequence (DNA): TGTGCCAGCAGCTTCGCCCCCCCGGGGGCGGGTCAGCCCCAGCATTTT.

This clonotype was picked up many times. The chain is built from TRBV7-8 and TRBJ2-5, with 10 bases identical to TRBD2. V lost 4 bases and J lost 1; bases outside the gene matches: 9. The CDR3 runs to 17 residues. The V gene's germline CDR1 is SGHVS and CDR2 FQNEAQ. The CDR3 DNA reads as TGTGCCAGCAGCTCCTTAGCGGGAGGCTTCACCCAAGAGACCCAGTACTTC. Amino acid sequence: CASSSLAGGFTQETQYF.

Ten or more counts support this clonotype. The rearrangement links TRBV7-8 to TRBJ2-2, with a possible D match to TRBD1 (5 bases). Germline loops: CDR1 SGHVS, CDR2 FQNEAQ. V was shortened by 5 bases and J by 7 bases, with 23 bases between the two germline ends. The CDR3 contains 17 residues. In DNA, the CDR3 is TGTGCCAGCAGCAACCCCGGCCTCGCATGGCAGGGCGGGGAGCTGTTTTTT. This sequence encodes CASSNPGLAWQGGELFF.

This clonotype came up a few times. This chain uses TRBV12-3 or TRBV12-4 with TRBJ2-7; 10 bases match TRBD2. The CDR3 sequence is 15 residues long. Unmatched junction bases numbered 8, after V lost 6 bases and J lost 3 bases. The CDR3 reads CASSSSGRRNYEQYF. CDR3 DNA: TGTGCCAGCAGCTCTAGCGGGAGAAGGAACTACGAGCAGTACTTC.

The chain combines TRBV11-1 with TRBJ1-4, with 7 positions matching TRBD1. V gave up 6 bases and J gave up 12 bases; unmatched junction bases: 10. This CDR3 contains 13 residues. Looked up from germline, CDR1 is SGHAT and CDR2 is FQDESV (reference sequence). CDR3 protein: CASSRGQVGELFF. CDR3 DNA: TGTGCCAGCAGTCGAGGACAGGTCGGGGAACTGTTTTTT.